This T cell receptor beta chain was obtained from a study of CD8+CD57+ T cells in acquired aplastic anemia. The overall study: The average for DNA from sorted CD4+ and CD8+ cells was about 3.3 ug.

Patients who underwent sequencing had shown CD8+CD57+ cell expansion by flow cytometry. Every patient had severe acquired aplastic anemia. Turning to this clonotype: Its antigen is as yet unknown. An end of the junction does not agree with germline; a read error may underlie this.

General study points: No significant patient-versus-control difference appeared in CD8+ Simpson's diversity. Sharing between patients and controls was observed for twenty-nine CD8+ CDR3 sequences.

Using genomic DNA as the template, TCR beta VDJ and CDR3 profiling was carried out. From the reads, TCRdb called clonotypes with MiXCR, one entry per CDR3 protein. The sample lists about 240,000 distinct CDR3 sequences, around 46% occurring once. The CDR3 consists of 12 residues. Germline lookup yields CDR1 ENHRY and CDR2 SYGVKD. This sequence originates from a human donor with aplastic anemia. The sequencing input was sorted CD4+, CD8+, or CD8+CD57+ T cells (not recorded which) from PBMCs. J is TRBJ1-2 and V is TRBV10-3; D call uncertain. DNA of the CDR3: TGTGCCAGCAGTTACACAGTGGATGGCTACACCTTC. Translation gives CASSYTVDGYTF.